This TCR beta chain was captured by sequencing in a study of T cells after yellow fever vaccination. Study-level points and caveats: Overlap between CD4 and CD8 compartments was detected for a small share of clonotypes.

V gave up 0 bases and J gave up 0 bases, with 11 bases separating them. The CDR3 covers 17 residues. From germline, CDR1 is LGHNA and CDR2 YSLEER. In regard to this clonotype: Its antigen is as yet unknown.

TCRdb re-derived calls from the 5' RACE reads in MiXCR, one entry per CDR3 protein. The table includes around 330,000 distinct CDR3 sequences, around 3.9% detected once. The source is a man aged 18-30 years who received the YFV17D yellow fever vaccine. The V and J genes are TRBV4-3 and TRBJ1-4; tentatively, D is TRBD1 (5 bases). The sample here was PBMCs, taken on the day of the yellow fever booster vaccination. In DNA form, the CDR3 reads TGCGCCAGCAGCCAAGAGGGATTAGGGGCAACTAATGAAAAACTGTTTTTT. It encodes CASSQEGLGATNEKLFF.